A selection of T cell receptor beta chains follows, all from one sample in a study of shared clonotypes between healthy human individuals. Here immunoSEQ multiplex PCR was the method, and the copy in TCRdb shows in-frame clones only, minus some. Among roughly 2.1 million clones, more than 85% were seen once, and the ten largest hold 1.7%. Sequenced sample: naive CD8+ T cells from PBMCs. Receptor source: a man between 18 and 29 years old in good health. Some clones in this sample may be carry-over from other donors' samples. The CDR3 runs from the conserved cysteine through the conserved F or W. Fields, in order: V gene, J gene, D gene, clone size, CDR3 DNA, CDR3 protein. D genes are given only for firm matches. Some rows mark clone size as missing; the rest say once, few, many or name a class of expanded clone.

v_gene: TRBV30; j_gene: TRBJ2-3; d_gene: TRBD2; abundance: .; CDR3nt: TGTGCCTGGAGCGGGGGGGAGGTGGGTACGCAGTATTTT; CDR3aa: CAWSGGEVGTQYF
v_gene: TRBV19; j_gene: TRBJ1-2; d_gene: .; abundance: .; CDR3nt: TGTGCCAGTAGTTCCCGGTCAATGGGCTATGGCTACACCTTC; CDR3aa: CASSSRSMGYGYTF
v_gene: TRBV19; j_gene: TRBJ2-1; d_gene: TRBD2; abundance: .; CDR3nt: TGTGCCAGTAGTATTGGGGGACTAGCGGGCCCCTCCTACAATGAGCAGTTCTTC; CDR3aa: CASSIGGLAGPSYNEQFF
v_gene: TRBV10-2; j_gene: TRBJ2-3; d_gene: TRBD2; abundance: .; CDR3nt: TGCGCCAGCAGTTGGCGGGAGGGCACAGATACGCAGTATTTT; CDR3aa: CASSWREGTDTQYF
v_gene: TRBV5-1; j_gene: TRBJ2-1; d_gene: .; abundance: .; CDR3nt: TGCGCCAGCAGCTTGGCCGGCGGATTAGGCTCCTACAATGAGCAGTTCTTC; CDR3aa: CASSLAGGLGSYNEQFF
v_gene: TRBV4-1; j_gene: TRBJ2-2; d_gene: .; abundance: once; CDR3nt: TGCGCCAGCAGCCAAAAGGGGGGTTCTGTTTCCCCCGCGAACACCGGGGAGCTGTTTTTT; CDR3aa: CASSQKGGSVSPANTGELFF
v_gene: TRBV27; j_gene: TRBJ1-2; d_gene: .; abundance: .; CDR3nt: TGTGCCAGCAGTTTATGGCCCACGGGGCCCGATGATGGCTACACCTTC; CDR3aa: CASSLWPTGPDDGYTF
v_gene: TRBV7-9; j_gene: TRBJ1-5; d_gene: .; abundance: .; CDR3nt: TGTGCCAGCAGCCAGGACAATCAGCCCCAGCATTTT; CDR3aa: CASSQDNQPQHF
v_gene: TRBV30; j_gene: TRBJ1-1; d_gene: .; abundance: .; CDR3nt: TGTGCCTGGAGTTGGGACACCCTGGGAACTGAAGCTTTCTTT; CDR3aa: CAWSWDTLGTEAFF
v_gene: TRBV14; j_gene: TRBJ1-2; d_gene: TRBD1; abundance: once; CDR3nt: TGTGCCAGCAGCACCTCTCGGACAGGGGCCGATGGCTATGGCTACACCTTC; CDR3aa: CASSTSRTGADGYGYTF
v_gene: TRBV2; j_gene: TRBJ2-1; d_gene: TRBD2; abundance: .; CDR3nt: TGTGCCAGCAGTGGTGATAGCGGGGACAACAATGAGCAGTTCTTC; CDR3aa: CASSGDSGDNNEQFF
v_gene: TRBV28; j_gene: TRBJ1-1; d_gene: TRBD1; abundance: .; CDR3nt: TGTGCCAGCGGACAGGGGGCGCACCCTGAAGCTTTCTTT; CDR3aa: CASGQGAHPEAFF
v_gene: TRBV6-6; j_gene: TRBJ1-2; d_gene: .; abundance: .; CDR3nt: TGTGCCAGCAGTTACGATCGGACGGCGGCGGTTGGCTACACCTTC; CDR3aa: CASSYDRTAAVGYTF
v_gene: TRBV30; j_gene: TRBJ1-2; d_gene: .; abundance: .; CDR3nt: TGTGCCTGGAGTCTCCTCGGGAAGGGAGACGGCTACACCTTC; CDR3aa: CAWSLLGKGDGYTF
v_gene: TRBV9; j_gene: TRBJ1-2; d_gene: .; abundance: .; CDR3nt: TGTGCCAGCAGCGTAGCCCCAGGGGCCATATTCTATGGCTACACCTTC; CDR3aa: CASSVAPGAIFYGYTF
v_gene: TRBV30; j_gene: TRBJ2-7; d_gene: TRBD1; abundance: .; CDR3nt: TGTGCCTGGAGTGTATCCGAGGGGGCTTGGTACGAGCAGTACTTC; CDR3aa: CAWSVSEGAWYEQYF
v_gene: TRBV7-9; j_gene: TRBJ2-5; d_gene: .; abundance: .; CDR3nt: TGTGCCAGCAGCTTAGTATACGTAGGAGAGACCCAGTACTTC; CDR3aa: CASSLVYVGETQYF
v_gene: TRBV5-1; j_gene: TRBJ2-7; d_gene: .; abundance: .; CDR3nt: TGCGCCAGCAGCCAGGAGCCTTACGAGCAGTACTTC; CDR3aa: CASSQEPYEQYF
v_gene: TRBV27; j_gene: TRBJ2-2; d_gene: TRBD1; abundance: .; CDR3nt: TGTGCCAGCAAAACAAGGGACAGACCCCCGGGGGAGCTGTTTTTT; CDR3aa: CASKTRDRPPGELFF
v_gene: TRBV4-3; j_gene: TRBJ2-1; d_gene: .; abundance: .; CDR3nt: TGCGCCAGCAGCCAAGAAAAAGGCTTTAGCTCCTACAATGAGCAGTTCTTC; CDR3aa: CASSQEKGFSSYNEQFF
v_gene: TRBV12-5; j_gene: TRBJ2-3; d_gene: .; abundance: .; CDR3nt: TGTGCTAGTGGTACCGACCCGGGTCGCTATACGCAGTATTTT; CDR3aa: CASGTDPGRYTQYF
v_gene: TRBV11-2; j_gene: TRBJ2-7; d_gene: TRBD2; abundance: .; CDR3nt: TGTGCCAGCAGCCCCCATCCCGGGGCGGGAGGGCCTCGCGAGCAGTACTTC; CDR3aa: CASSPHPGAGGPREQYF
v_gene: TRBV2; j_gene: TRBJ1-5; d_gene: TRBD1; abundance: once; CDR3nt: TGTGCCAGCAGTGATCCCGACAGGGTAGGTCAGCCCCAGCATTTT; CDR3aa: CASSDPDRVGQPQHF
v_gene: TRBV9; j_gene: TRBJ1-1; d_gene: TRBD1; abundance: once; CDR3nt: TGTGCCAGCAGCGCCCTGACAGGGGAGGGGACTGAAGCTTTCTTT; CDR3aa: CASSALTGEGTEAFF
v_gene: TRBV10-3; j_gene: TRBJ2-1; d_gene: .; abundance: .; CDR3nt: TGTGCCATCAGGACCTCCGGCCCTAGAAACAATGAGCAGTTCTTC; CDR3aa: CAIRTSGPRNNEQFF
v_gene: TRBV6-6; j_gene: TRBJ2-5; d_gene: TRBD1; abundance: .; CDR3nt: TGTGCCAGCAGTTACGGGGGACAGCAAGAGACCCAGTACTTC; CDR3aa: CASSYGGQQETQYF
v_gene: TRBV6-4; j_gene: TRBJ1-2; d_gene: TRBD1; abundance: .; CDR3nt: TGTGCCAGCCGAGAGGGGGCGGGCTATGGCTACACCTTC; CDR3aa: CASREGAGYGYTF
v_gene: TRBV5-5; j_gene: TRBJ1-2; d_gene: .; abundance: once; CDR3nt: TGTGCCAGCAGCTTGTTTCAACGGAACTATGGCTACACCTTC; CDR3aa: CASSLFQRNYGYTF
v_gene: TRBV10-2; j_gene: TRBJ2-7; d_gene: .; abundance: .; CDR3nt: TGCGCCAGCAGACAAACCCCTGGAATCGAGCAGTACTTC; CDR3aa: CASRQTPGIEQYF
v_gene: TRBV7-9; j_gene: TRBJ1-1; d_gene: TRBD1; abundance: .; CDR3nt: TGTGCCAGCAGCTCGAGAGGACAGGACCGACCCTCGAACACTGAAGCTTTCTTT; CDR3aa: CASSSRGQDRPSNTEAFF
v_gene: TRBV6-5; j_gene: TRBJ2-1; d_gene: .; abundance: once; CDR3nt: TGTGCCAGCAGTTACTCGATTCTGGGGGGATACAATGAGCAGTTCTTC; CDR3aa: CASSYSILGGYNEQFF
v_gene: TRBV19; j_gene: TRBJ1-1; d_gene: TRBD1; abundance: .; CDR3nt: TGTGCCAGTAGACTAGGACAGGGCACTGAAGCTTTCTTT; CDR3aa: CASRLGQGTEAFF
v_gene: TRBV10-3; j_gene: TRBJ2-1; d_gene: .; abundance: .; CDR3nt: TGTGCCATCAGTGAGAGTGGGGTGGAGGGCTACAATGAGCAGTTCTTC; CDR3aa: CAISESGVEGYNEQFF
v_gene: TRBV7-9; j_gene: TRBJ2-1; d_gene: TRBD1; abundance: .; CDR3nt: TGTGCCAGCAGCACCCAGACAGGGCGGAACAATGAGCAGTTCTTC; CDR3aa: CASSTQTGRNNEQFF
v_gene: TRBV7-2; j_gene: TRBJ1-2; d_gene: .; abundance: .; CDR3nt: TGTGCCAGCAGCTTAGATTCGAATGGCTACACCTTC; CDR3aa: CASSLDSNGYTF